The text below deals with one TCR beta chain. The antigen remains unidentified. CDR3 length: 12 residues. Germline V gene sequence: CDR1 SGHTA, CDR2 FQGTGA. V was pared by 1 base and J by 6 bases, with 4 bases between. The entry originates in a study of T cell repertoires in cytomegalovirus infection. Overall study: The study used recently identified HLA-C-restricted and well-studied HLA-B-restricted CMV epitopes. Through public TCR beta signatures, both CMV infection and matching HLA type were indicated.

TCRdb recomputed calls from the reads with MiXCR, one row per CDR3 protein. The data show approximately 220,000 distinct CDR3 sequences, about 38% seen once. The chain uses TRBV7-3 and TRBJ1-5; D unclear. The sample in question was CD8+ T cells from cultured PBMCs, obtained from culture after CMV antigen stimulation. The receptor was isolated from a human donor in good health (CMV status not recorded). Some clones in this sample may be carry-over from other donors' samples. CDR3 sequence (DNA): TGTGCCAGCAGCTTAAGGGCTCAGCCCCAGCATTTT. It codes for CASSLRAQPQHF. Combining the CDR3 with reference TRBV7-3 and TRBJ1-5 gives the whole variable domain GAGVSQTPSNKVTEKGKYVELRCDPISGHTALYWYRQSLGQGPEFLIYFQGTGAADDSGLPNDRFFAVRPEGSVSTLKIQRTERGDSAVYLCASSLRAQPQHFGDGTRLSIL.